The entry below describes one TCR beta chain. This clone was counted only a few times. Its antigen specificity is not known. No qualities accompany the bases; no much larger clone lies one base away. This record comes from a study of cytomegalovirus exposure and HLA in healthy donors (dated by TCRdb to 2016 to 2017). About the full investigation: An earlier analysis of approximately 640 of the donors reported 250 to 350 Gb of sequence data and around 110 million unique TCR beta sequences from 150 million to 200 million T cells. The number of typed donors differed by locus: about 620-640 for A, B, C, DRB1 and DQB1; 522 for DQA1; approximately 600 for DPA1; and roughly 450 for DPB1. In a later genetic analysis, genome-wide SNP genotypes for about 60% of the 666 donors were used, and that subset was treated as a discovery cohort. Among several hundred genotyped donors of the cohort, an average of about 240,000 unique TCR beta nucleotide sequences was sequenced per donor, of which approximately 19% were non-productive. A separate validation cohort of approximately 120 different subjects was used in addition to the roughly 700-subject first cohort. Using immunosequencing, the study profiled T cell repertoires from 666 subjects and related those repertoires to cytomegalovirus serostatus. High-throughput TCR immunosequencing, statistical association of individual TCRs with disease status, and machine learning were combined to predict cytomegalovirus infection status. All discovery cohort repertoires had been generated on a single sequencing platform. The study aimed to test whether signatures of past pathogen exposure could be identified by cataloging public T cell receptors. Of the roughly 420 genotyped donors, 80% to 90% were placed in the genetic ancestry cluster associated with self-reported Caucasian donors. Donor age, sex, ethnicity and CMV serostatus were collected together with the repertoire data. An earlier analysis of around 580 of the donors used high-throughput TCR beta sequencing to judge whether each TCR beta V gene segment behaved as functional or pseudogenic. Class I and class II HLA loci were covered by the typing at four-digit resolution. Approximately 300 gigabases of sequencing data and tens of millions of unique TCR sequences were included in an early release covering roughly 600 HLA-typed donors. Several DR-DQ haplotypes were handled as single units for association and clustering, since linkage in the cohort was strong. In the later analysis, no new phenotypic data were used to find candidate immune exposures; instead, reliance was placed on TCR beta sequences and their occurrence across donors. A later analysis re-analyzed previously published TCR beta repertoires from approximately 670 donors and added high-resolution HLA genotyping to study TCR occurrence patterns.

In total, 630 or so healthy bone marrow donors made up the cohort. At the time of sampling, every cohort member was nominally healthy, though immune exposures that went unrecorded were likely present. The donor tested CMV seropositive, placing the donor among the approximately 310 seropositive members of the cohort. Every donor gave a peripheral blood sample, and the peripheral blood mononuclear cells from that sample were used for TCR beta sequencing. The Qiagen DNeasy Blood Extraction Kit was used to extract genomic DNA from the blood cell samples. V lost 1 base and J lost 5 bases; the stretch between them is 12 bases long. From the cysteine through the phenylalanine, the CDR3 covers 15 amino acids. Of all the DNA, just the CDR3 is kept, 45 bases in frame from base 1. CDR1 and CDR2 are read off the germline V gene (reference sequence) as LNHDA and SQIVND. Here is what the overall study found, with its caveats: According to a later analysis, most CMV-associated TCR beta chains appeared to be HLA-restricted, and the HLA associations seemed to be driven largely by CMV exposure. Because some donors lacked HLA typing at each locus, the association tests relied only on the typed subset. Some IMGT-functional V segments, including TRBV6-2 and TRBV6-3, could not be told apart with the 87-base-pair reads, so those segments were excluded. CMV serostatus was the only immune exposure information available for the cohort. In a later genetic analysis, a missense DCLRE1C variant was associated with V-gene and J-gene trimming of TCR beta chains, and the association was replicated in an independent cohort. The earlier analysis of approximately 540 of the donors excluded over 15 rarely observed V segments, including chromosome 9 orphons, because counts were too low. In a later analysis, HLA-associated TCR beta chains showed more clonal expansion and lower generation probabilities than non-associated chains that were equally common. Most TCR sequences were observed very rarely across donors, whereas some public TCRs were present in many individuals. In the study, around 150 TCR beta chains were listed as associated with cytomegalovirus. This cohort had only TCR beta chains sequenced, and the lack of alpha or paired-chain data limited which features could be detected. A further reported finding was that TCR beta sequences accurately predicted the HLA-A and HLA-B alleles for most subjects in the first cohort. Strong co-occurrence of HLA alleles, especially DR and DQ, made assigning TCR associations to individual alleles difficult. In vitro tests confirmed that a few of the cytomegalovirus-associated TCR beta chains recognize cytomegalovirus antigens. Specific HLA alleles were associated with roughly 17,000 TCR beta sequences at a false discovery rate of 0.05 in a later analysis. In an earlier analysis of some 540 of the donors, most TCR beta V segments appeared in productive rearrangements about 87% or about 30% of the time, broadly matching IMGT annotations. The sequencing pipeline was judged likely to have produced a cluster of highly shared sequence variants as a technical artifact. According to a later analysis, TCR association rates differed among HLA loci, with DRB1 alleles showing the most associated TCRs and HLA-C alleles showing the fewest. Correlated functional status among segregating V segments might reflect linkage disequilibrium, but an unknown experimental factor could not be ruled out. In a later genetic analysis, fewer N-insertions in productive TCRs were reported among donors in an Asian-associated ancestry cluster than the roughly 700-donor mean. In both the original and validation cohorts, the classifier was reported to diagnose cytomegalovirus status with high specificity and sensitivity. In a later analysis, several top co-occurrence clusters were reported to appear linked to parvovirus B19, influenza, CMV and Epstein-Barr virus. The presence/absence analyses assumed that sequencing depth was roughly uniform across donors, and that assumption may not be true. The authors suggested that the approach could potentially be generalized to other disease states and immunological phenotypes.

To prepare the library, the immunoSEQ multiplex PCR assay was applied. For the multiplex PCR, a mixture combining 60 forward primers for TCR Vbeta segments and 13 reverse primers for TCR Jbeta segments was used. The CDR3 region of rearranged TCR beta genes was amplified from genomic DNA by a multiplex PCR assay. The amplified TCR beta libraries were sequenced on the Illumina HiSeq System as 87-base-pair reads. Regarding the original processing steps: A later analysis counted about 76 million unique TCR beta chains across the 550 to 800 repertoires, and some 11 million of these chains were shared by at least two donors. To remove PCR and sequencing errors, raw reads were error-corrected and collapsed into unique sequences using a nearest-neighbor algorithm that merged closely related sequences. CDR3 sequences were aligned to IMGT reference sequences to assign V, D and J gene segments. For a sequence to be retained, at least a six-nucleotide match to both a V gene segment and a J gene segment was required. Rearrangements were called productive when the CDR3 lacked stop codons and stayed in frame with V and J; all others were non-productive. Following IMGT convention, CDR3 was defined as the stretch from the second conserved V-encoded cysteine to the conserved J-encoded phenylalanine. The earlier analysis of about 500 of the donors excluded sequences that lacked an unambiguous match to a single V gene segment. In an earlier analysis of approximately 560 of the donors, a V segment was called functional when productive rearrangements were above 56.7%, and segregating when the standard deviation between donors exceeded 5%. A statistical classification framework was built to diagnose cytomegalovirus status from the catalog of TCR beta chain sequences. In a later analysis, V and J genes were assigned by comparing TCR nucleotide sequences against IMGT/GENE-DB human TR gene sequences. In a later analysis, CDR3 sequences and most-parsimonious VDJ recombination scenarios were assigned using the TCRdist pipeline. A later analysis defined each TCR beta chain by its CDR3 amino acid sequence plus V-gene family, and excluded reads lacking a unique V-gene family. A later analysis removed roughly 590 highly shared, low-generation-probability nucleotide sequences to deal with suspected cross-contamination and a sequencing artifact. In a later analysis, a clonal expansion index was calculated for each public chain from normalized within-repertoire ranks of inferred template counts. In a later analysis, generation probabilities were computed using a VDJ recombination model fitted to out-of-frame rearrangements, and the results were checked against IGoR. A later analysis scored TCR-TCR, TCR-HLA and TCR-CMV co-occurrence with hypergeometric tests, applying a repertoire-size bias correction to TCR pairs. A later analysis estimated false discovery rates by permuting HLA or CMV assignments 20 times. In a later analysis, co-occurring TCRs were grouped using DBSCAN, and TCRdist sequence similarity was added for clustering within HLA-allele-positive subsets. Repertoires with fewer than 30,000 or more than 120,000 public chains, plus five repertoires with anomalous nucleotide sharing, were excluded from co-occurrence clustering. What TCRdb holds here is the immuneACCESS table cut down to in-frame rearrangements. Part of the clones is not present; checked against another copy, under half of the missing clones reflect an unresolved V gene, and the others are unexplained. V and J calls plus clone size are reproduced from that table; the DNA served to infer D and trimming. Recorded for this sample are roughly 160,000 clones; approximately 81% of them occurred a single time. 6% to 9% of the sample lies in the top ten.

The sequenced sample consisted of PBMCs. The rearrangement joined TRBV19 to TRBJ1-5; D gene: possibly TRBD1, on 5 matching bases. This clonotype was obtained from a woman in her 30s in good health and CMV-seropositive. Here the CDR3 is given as CASSIAGRVDQPQHF. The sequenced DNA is TGTGCCAGTAGTATAGCGGGCAGGGTGGATCAGCCCCAGCATTTT.